These 28 T cell receptor beta chains were sequenced from one sample in a study of shared clonotypes between healthy human individuals. The table came from immunoSEQ multiplex PCR; TCRdb's copy has only in-frame clones and leaves some out. The sample lists roughly 2.4 million clones, roughly 95% seen once, with over 0.1% in the top ten. Input material: naive CD4+ T cells sorted from blood. The subset: CD45RA+ positively selected. These receptors all come from a man between 18 and 35 years old in good health.

The gene calls are TRBV5-1 and TRBJ2-1; 7 bases line up with TRBD2. CDR3 size: 16 residues. CDR1 is SGHRS, CDR2 YFSETQ, per germline. V lost 1 base to trimming and J lost 4 bases; unmatched junction nucleotides: 8. The CDR3 DNA reads TGCGCCAGCAGCTTGAACGGCCTAGCGGAGTACAATGAGCAGTTCTTC. Its protein product is CASSLNGLAEYNEQFF. The whole variable domain, remainder taken from reference TRBV5-1 and TRBJ2-1, is KAGVTQTPRYLIKTRGQQVTLSCSPISGHRSVSWYQQTPGQGLQFLFEYFSETQRNKGNFPGRFSGRQFSNSRSEMNVSTLELGDSALYLCASSLNGLAEYNEQFFGPGTRLTVL.

The chain couples TRBV29-1 to TRBJ1-6, with TRBD1 as a possible D gene (5 bases). Germline CDR1 reads SQVTM; CDR2 reads ANQGSEA. The CDR3 has 13 residues. V lost 4 bases to trimming and J lost 9 bases, with 13 bases between them. For the CDR3, the DNA is TGCAGCGTTGGCCGGGACTCAAGTTCACCCCTCCACTTT. This gives the protein CSVGRDSSSPLHF.

The chain couples TRBV6-5 to TRBJ2-5; 7 positions agree with TRBD1. The V segment lost 5 bases and the J segment 5 bases; nucleotides outside the gene matches: 8. Germline V lookup: CDR1 MNHEY, CDR2 SVGAGI. This CDR3 spans 14 amino acids. The CDR3 sequence is CASSKTGSGETQYF. The CDR3 DNA is TGTGCCAGCAGTAAGACAGGGTCGGGGGAGACCCAGTACTTC.

This clone was detected only once. V is TRBV27 and J is TRBJ2-7; 9 bases are shared with TRBD2. After removal of 3 bases from V and 7 bases from J, the junction contained 10 bases not matched to a gene. The CDR3 sequence is 15 residues long. In germline, CDR1 is MNHEY, CDR2 SMNVEV (reference sequence). The CDR3 nucleotides read TGTGCCAGCAGTTTTCTGGCGGGGGGGCAGGGTGAGCAGTACTTC. Encoded protein: CASSFLAGGQGEQYF.

This clone was counted once. The rearrangement uses TRBV10-3 and TRBJ1-2, with unresolved D. The length of the CDR3 is 11 residues. Trimming left V 4 bases short and J 10 bases short, with 10 bases between. Germline CDR1 reads ENHRY; CDR2 reads SYGVKD. In DNA form, the CDR3 reads TGTGCCATCAGTGGATCAGGAATCTACACCTTC. Translating gives CAISGSGIYTF.

The chain couples TRBV10-1 to TRBJ2-2, with D possibly matching TRBD2 (6 bases). CDR1 and CDR2 from the germline V gene are WNHNN and SYGVQD (reference sequence). CDR3 length: 14 amino acids. V lost 6 bases and J lost 3, with 11 bases in between. CDR3 sequence reads: CASRPGLDTGELFF. The CDR3 DNA is TGCGCCAGCAGGCCGGGACTCGACACCGGGGAGCTGTTTTTT.

With regard to this clone: A much more abundant neighbour one base away suggests this may be a read error. Other DNA sequences from this sample encode an identical CDR3 as well. The V gene is TRBV20-1, the J gene TRBJ2-1; no clear D gene. The CDR3 runs 10 residues. Germline CDR1 DFQATT, CDR2 SNEGSKA (reference sequence). Between the trimmed V and J ends, which lost 0 bases and 7 bases, there was a span of 1 base. In nucleotides, the CDR3 is TGCAGTGCTAGAGAGAATGAGCAGTTCTTC. It specifies CSARENEQFF.

The gene calls are TRBV15 and TRBJ1-6; D uncertain. This CDR3 region has 16 residues. Germline CDR1 reads LNHNV; CDR2 reads YYDKDF (reference sequence). Trimming removed 0 bases from V and 7 bases from J, with 13 bases in between. The CDR3 is CATSRDRSAGNSPLHF. For the CDR3, the DNA is TGTGCCACCAGCAGAGATAGGTCAGCGGGAAATTCACCCCTCCACTTT.

J is TRBJ1-4 and V is TRBV4-1; D remains unclear. Germline V lookup: CDR1 MGHRA, CDR2 YSYEKL. The CDR3 loop spans 14 amino acids. V lost 5 bases, J lost 8 bases, and 15 bases lay in between. CDR3: CASSLDSNREKLFF. CDR3 nucleotide sequence: TGCGCCAGCAGCTTGGACTCCAATCGGGAAAAACTGTTTTTT.

Concerning this clone itself: One end of the junction fails to match germline, which may point to a read error. The gene calls are TRBV11-2 and TRBJ2-3, with 7 bases matching TRBD2. CDR3 length equals 11 residues. Germline lookup yields CDR1 SGHAT and CDR2 FQNNGV. Here the CDR3 reads CASSLSTSEHF. CDR3 bases: TGTGCCAGCAGCTTATCCACTAGCGAGCATTTT.

The genes are TRBV6-5 and TRBJ2-3, with D unclear. This CDR3 contains 13 residues. The V gene lost 8 bases and the J gene lost 1 base, with 10 bases spanning the gap. Looked up from germline, CDR1 is MNHEY and CDR2 is SVGAGI. CDR3 nucleotides: TGTGCCAGCGGAGAGGACGGCACAGATACGCAGTATTTT. This gives the protein CASGEDGTDTQYF.

The chain joins TRBV30 to TRBJ2-7; TRBD1 aligns across 12 bases. Unmatched junction bases numbered 31, after V lost 0 bases and J lost 4 bases. This CDR3 contains 24 residues. Germline CDR1 reads GTSNPN; CDR2 reads SVGIG (reference sequence). The CDR3 region is CAWSVQRGQGALKRNMKNPYEQYF. The CDR3 DNA is TGTGCCTGGAGTGTACAGAGGGGACAGGGGGCTCTGAAAAGGAATATGAAGAACCCTTACGAGCAGTACTTC.

V and J are TRBV11-2 and TRBJ2-1; 14 nucleotides align to TRBD2. V shed 2 bases, J shed 3 bases, and the junction held 6 bases outside the gene matches. This CDR3 is 18 amino acids long. Looked up from germline, CDR1 is SGHAT and CDR2 is FQNNGV. Here the CDR3 reads CASSLRSTSGRVYNEQFF. CDR3 nucleotide sequence: TGTGCCAGCAGCTTACGCTCGACTAGCGGGAGGGTCTACAATGAGCAGTTCTTC.

Comment on this clone: The sample holds other DNA sequences that translate to the same CDR3. J is TRBJ1-5 and V is TRBV28; 8 bases are a match to TRBD1. With V trimmed by 6 bases and J by 4 bases, 5 bases remained unmatched. Germline V gene lookup returns CDR1 MDHEN and CDR2 SYDVKM. This CDR3 has 14 amino acids. Here the CDR3 DNA reads TGTGCCAGCAGGCCTACAGGGGGAAATCAGCCCCAGCATTTT. It specifies CASRPTGGNQPQHF.

This clone was observed a single time. This chain uses TRBV29-1 with TRBJ1-1; TRBD1 matches at 10 bases. The CDR3 runs to 14 residues. The germline V gene encodes CDR1 SQVTM and CDR2 ANQGSEA. V dropped 5 bases and J dropped 8; count of bases not matched to a gene: 11. CDR3 amino acids: CSVHVGQGEVEAFF. The DNA for the CDR3 is TGCAGCGTTCACGTCGGACAGGGGGAAGTGGAAGCTTTCTTT.

The rearrangement joins TRBV2 to TRBJ1-3; 8 bases match TRBD1. The CDR3 has 16 residues. Germline values: CDR1 SNHLY, CDR2 FYNNEI. The trim removed 4 bases at V and 0 bases at J, leaving 5 bases unmatched. In DNA, the CDR3 is TGTGCCAGCAGTGGGACAGGGAGGGGCTCTGGAAACACCATATATTTT. Protein product: CASSGTGRGSGNTIYF.

The chain uses TRBV7-9 and TRBJ2-3; 8 bases line up with TRBD2. CDR1 and CDR2 from the germline V gene are SEHNR and FQNEAQ (reference sequence). This CDR3 has 19 residues. With 5 bases clipped from V and 0 bases from J, the junction kept 16 bases outside the gene matches. CDR3 nucleotide sequence: TGTGCCAGCAGCCCCTCCTTCGGGGGGGGACCTCCTAGCACAGATACGCAGTATTTT. Translation gives CASSPSFGGGPPSTDTQYF.

This clone has only one observation. The chain employs TRBV2 and TRBJ2-3, with TRBD2 identical over 8 bases. The CDR3 runs to 15 residues. Germline CDR1 and CDR2: SNHLY and FYNNEI. V lost 6 bases to trimming and J lost 3 bases; unmatched junction nucleotides: 8. Written as DNA, the CDR3 is TGTGCCAGCAGAGCTAGCGGGCCCGGAACAGATACGCAGTATTTT. Amino acids: CASRASGPGTDTQYF.

This clone came up once. The genes are TRBV4-1 and TRBJ2-7; D not resolved. Germline V gene lookup returns CDR1 MGHRA and CDR2 YSYEKL. Trimming took 0 bases from V and 6 from J, leaving 9 bases between them. The CDR3 has 13 residues. The CDR3 bases are TGCGCCAGCAGCCAAGACGTGTTTCTCGAGCAGTACTTC. This encodes CASSQDVFLEQYF.

This sequence joins TRBV7-2 and TRBJ1-3; 9 bases match TRBD1. Germline CDR1 and CDR2: SGHTA and FQGNSA. CDR3 length: 14 residues. The ends lost 7 bases at V and 2 bases at J; junction bases unmatched: 3. CDR3 coding DNA: TGTGCCAGCAAAAACAGGGGGCCTGGAAACACCATATATTTT. Its translation: CASKNRGPGNTIYF.

The chain links TRBV25-1 to TRBJ1-6, with 7 bases lining up with TRBD1. Germline-derived CDR1 and CDR2 are MGHDK and SYGVNS. With 2 bases clipped from V and 11 bases from J, the junction kept 3 bases outside the gene matches. This CDR3 spans 13 amino acids. In nucleotides, the CDR3 is TGTGCCAGCAGTGAACTCGACAGGGCACCCCTCCACTTT. Protein: CASSELDRAPLHF. Variable domain in full (rest from reference TRBV25-1 and TRBJ1-6): EADIYQTPRYLVIGTGKKITLECSQTMGHDKMYWYQQDPGMELHLIHYSYGVNSTEKGDLSSESTVSRIRTEHFPLTLESARPSHTSQYLCASSELDRAPLHFGNGTRLTVT.

The chain couples TRBV4-1 to TRBJ1-5; TRBD1 is a possible D gene (6 bases). With 4 bases removed from V and 3 bases from J, the gap between germline ends came to 16 bases. The CDR3 extends over 16 amino acids. Germline-derived CDR1 and CDR2 are MGHRA and YSYEKL. CDR3 DNA sequence: TGCGCCAGCAGCCCCTTAGGGGAGGGGGACAATCAGCCCCAGCATTTT. This gives the protein CASSPLGEGDNQPQHF.

The chain uses TRBV7-2 and TRBJ2-5; 10 nucleotides agree with TRBD2. The CDR3 loop spans 16 amino acids. CDR1 and CDR2 from the germline V gene are SGHTA and FQGNSA. The V segment lost 2 bases and the J segment 4 bases; nucleotides outside the gene matches: 7. The CDR3 loop is CASSLISGGYGETQYF. The CDR3, as DNA: TGTGCCAGCAGCTTAATTAGCGGGGGGTACGGAGAGACCCAGTACTTC.

V usage is TRBV5-1 and J usage is TRBJ2-3; possible D gene TRBD2, 6 bases. CDR1 and CDR2 (germline): SGHRS, YFSETQ. CDR3 length: 14 residues. Trimming cost V 4 bases and J 2 bases, with 11 bases left between them. CDR3 DNA: TGCGCCAGCAGCGGCGGGGCTTTCACAGATACGCAGTATTTT. Its protein is CASSGGAFTDTQYF.

The J gene is TRBJ2-2, the V gene TRBV4-3; D unclear. Trimming pared 5 bases from V and 8 bases from J, leaving 9 bases between. Germline CDR1 LGHNA, CDR2 YSLEER. The CDR3 runs to 12 residues. The CDR3 DNA is TGCGCCAGCAGCTGGGCTCTAGGGGAGCTGTTTTTT. It yields the protein CASSWALGELFF.

The V and J genes are TRBV25-1 and TRBJ2-7; D is ambiguous. Germline loops: CDR1 MGHDK, CDR2 SYGVNS. Trimming left V 1 base short and J 3 bases short, with 13 bases between. The CDR3 covers 15 residues. The CDR3 DNA is TGTGCCAGCAGTGAATCCGGCGGCGTATACTACGAGCAGTACTTC. This sequence encodes CASSESGGVYYEQYF.

Worth noting for this clone: The same CDR3 also results from other DNA sequences found in this sample. The V gene is TRBV2, the J gene TRBJ1-4; D not certain. Deletions cut 0 bases from V and 5 bases from J, with 7 bases between. CDR1 is SNHLY, CDR2 FYNNEI, per germline. The CDR3 is 14 residues long. CDR3 residues: CASSEAGVNEKLFF. The CDR3 DNA reads TGTGCCAGCAGTGAAGCGGGAGTAAATGAAAAACTGTTTTTT.

The chain uses TRBV5-1 and TRBJ2-7, with a possible D match to TRBD1 (6 bases). Trimming took 6 bases from V and 3 from J, leaving 19 bases between them. CDR1 is SGHRS, CDR2 YFSETQ, per germline. This CDR3 spans 15 amino acids. CDR3 sequence (DNA): TGCGCCAGCAACGGGGAGTACAGGGTAGTCTACGAGCAGTACTTC. This translates into CASNGEYRVVYEQYF. The full variable domain, in which reference TRBV5-1 and TRBJ2-7 provide the parts outside the CDR3, is KAGVTQTPRYLIKTRGQQVTLSCSPISGHRSVSWYQQTPGQGLQFLFEYFSETQRNKGNFPGRFSGRQFSNSRSEMNVSTLELGDSALYLCASNGEYRVVYEQYFGPGTRLTVT.